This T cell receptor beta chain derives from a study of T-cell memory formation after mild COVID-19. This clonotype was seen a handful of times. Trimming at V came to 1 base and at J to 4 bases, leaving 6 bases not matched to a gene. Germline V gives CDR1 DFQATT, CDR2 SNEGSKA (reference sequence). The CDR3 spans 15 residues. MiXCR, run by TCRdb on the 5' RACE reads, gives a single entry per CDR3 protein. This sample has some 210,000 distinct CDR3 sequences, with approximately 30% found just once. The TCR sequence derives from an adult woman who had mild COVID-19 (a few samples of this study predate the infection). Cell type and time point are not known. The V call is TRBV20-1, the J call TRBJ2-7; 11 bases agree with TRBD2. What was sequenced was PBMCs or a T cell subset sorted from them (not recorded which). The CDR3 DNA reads TGCAGTGCTAGAGCTAGCGGGAGGTCTCTTTACGAGCAGTACTTC. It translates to CSARASGRSLYEQYF.